One and the same sample provided the 24 T cell receptor beta chains below, sequenced in a study of T cells after yellow fever vaccination. TCRdb reprocessed the 5' RACE reads with MiXCR, giving one entry per CDR3 protein. The sample has 400,000 to 450,000 distinct CDR3 sequences; over 15% are singletons. The material sequenced was PBMCs, taken before the yellow fever booster vaccination. Receptors originate from a man aged 18 to 30 who received the YFV17D yellow fever vaccine.

V and J are TRBV12-3 or TRBV12-4 and TRBJ1-1, with D maybe TRBD1 (5 bases). V was shortened by 5 bases and J by 4 bases, with 14 bases between the two germline ends. The CDR3 has 14 residues. Written as DNA, the CDR3 is TGTGCCAGCAGTGGGGTCGGGGGAGGCACTGAAGCTTTCTTT. Translated: CASSGVGGGTEAFF.

Here the CDR3 DNA reads TGTGCCAGCAGCCAAGGGACGCAGGGGGGCTACGAGCAGTACTTC. As protein: CASSQGTQGGYEQYF. This chain connects TRBV4-2 to TRBJ2-7; D perhaps matches TRBD1 (7 bases). Germline assignment: CDR1 LGHNA and CDR2 YNFKEQ. V was pared by 1 base and J by 3 bases, with 13 bases between. The CDR3 has 15 residues.

This clonotype was observed a few times. The chain is built from TRBV13 and TRBJ1-6; D unresolved. Looked up from germline, CDR1 is PRHDT and CDR2 is FYEKMQ (reference sequence). The CDR3 covers 11 residues. With 8 bases removed from V and 9 bases from J, the gap between germline ends came to 8 bases. In DNA, the CDR3 is TGTGCCAGCGCCCTATCTTCACCCCTCCACTTT. Translation gives CASALSSPLHF.

The chain has TRBV5-1 and TRBJ2-5; TRBD2 is a possible D gene (6 bases). Trimming pared 6 bases from V and 5 bases from J, leaving 14 bases between. The CDR3 sequence is 13 residues long. Germline V gives CDR1 SGHRS, CDR2 YFSETQ. CDR3 sequence: CASKDGGVETQYF. CDR3 coding DNA: TGCGCCAGCAAGGACGGCGGGGTGGAGACCCAGTACTTC. Complete variable domain (other parts from reference TRBV5-1 and TRBJ2-5): KAGVTQTPRYLIKTRGQQVTLSCSPISGHRSVSWYQQTPGQGLQFLFEYFSETQRNKGNFPGRFSGRQFSNSRSEMNVSTLELGDSALYLCASKDGGVETQYFGPGTRLLVL.

The chain joins TRBV7-9 to TRBJ1-6, with D perhaps TRBD1 (5 bases). The CDR3 is 15 residues long. V was pared by 4 bases and J by 10 bases, with 17 bases between. Germline CDR1 reads SEHNR; CDR2 reads FQNEAQ (reference sequence). The CDR3 reads CASSSVGRAGSPLHF. The CDR3 DNA reads TGTGCCAGCAGCTCCGTAGGCAGGGCAGGATCACCCCTCCACTTT. Filled out from reference TRBV7-9 and TRBJ1-6, the complete variable domain reads DTGVSQNPRHKITKRGQNVTFRCDPISEHNRLYWYRQTLGQGPEFLTYFQNEAQLEKSRLLSDRFSAERPKGSFSTLEIQRTEQGDSAMYLCASSSVGRAGSPLHFGNGTRLTVT.

In its sample, this clonotype was seen a few times. The chain carries TRBV5-1 and TRBJ1-1, with D hard to call. The CDR3 has 14 amino acids. Germline assignment: CDR1 SGHRS and CDR2 YFSETQ. With 4 bases removed from V and 6 bases from J, the gap between germline ends came to 16 bases. CDR3 DNA: TGCGCCAGCAGCGGTACGGGGTCCAATGCTGAAGCTTTCTTT. As protein: CASSGTGSNAEAFF.

The CDR3 reads CATSASQNTGELFF. Written as DNA, the CDR3 is TGTGCCACCAGTGCGTCCCAGAACACCGGGGAGCTGTTTTTT. The J gene is TRBJ2-2, the V gene TRBV24-1; D is uncertain. This CDR3 is built from 14 residues. Germline V gene sequence: CDR1 KGHDR, CDR2 SFDVKD. V was pared by 5 bases and J by 1 base, with 7 bases between.

The gene calls are TRBV12-3 or TRBV12-4 and TRBJ2-7; a weak D match, TRBD1 (6 bases). The CDR3 is made up of 14 amino acids. V dropped 8 bases and J dropped 0 bases, with 14 bases sitting between them. CDR3 amino acids: CASRARDNSYEQYF. The CDR3 DNA sequence: TGTGCCAGCCGAGCCCGGGACAACTCCTACGAGCAGTACTTC.

The V call is TRBV24-1, the J call TRBJ2-2; D remains ambiguous. The ends were cut back, 8 bases at V and 5 bases at J, with 5 bases in the middle. The V gene's germline CDR1 is KGHDR and CDR2 SFDVKD. The CDR3 totals 11 residues. The CDR3 nucleotides read TGTGCCACCATAGGGACCGGGGAGCTGTTTTTT. This codes for CATIGTGELFF.

This clonotype was seen a handful of times. This chain connects TRBV29-1 to TRBJ1-1; 7 bases align to TRBD1. In germline, CDR1 is SQVTM, CDR2 ANQGSEA. The V and J ends lost 1 base and 1 base, in that order; junction bases with no gene match: 9. The CDR3 is 16 residues long. CDR3 in amino acids: CSVEVYKQGSNTEAFF. In DNA form, the CDR3 reads TGCAGCGTTGAAGTATACAAACAGGGGTCGAACACTGAAGCTTTCTTT.

The rearrangement uses TRBV12-3 or TRBV12-4 and TRBJ2-3; D is ambiguous. Trimming took 3 bases from V and 2 from J, leaving 9 bases between them. There are 14 residues in the CDR3. The chain's CDR3 is CASSLLVDTDTQYF. CDR3 sequence (DNA): TGTGCCAGCAGTTTGTTGGTCGACACAGATACGCAGTATTTT.

This clonotype was detected a few times. The rearrangement uses TRBV29-1 and TRBJ1-1; no clear D. Germline CDR1 reads SQVTM; CDR2 reads ANQGSEA. Trimming took 5 bases from V and 1 from J, leaving 11 bases between them. The CDR3 has 13 amino acids. The DNA of the CDR3 is TGCAGCGTTAGTCGACACCCGAACACTGAAGCTTTCTTT. It codes for CSVSRHPNTEAFF. The full variable domain, its missing parts supplied by reference TRBV29-1 and TRBJ1-1, is SAVISQKPSRDICQRGTSLTIQCQVDSQVTMMFWYRQQPGQSLTLIATANQGSEATYESGFVIDKFPISRPNLTFSTLTVSNMSPEDSSIYLCSVSRHPNTEAFFGQGTRLTVV.

This clonotype has a handful of counts. The rearrangement joins TRBV5-1 to TRBJ2-5; 10 bases line up with TRBD2. The CDR3 consists of 16 residues. Losses at the gene ends were 0 bases for V and 2 bases for J; bases not matched to a gene: 4. CDR1 and CDR2 from the germline V gene are SGHRS and YFSETQ. The chain's CDR3 is CASSLDGAGGQETQYF. The CDR3 DNA follows: TGCGCCAGCAGCTTGGACGGAGCGGGGGGGCAAGAGACCCAGTACTTC.

The chain is built from TRBV27 and TRBJ1-1; 9 positions match TRBD1. This CDR3 has 14 amino acids. Germline CDR1 and CDR2: MNHEY and SMNVEV (reference sequence). Trimming cost V 6 bases and J 3 bases; bases outside gene matches: 5. CDR3 in DNA: TGTGCCAGCAGAACAAGGACAGGGGACACTGAAGCTTTCTTT. Encoded protein: CASRTRTGDTEAFF.

This clonotype was detected ten times or more. One end of the junction is discordant with germline, which a read error may explain. DNA for the CDR3: TGTGCCAGCAGTTTAGCAAGGAATGAGCAGTTCTTC. Residues: CASSLARNEQFF. The rearrangement uses TRBV5-1 and TRBJ2-1; D remains ambiguous. The CDR3 is 12 amino acids. Germline CDR1 is SGHRS and CDR2 is YFSETQ.

The V gene is TRBV7-9, the J gene TRBJ2-5, with a tentative D call TRBD2 (7 bases). The CDR3 covers 14 residues. The V end lost 5 bases, the J end lost 2 bases, and 12 bases lay between the germline ends. Germline CDR1 SEHNR, CDR2 FQNEAQ (reference sequence). The CDR3 coding sequence is TGTGCCAGCAGCGAAGCGGGACAACAAGAGACCCAGTACTTC. This encodes CASSEAGQQETQYF.

The chain couples TRBV4-1 to TRBJ1-1; possibly TRBD1 for D (5 bases). This CDR3 has 12 residues. The germline V gene has CDR1 MGHRA and CDR2 YSYEKL. Trimming pared 8 bases from V and 1 base from J, leaving 8 bases between. The CDR3 coding sequence is TGCGCCAGCGGGGCAGGGAACACTGAAGCTTTCTTT. Protein sequence: CASGAGNTEAFF.

There are a few counts of this clonotype. The chain employs TRBV7-7 and TRBJ2-1; D is uncertain. The V end was cut by 3 bases, the J end by 8 bases, with 14 bases between. This CDR3 is 14 amino acids long. CDR1 is SSHAT, CDR2 FNYEAQ, per germline (reference sequence). The DNA for the CDR3 is TGTGCCAGCAGCTTTCGGGTTGAGGCCGATGAGCAGTTCTTC. Protein sequence: CASSFRVEADEQFF.

This clonotype was detected only a few times. V usage is TRBV5-6 and J usage is TRBJ1-6; D not resolved. The V gene lost 0 bases and the J gene lost 3 bases, with 1 base spanning the gap. The CDR3 contains 13 residues. CDR1 and CDR2 (germline): SGHDT, YYEEEE. Here the CDR3 reads CASSLDYNSPLHF. For the CDR3, the DNA is TGTGCCAGCAGCTTGGACTATAATTCACCCCTCCACTTT.

This clonotype appeared a few times. The chain is built from TRBV7-9 and TRBJ2-1, with D hard to call. The CDR3 sequence is 12 residues long. Germline assignment: CDR1 SEHNR and CDR2 FQNEAQ (reference sequence). V was trimmed by 1 base and J by 10 bases, leaving 8 bases between them. The CDR3 region is CASSLESGEQFF. For the CDR3, the DNA is TGTGCCAGCAGCTTAGAGAGTGGCGAGCAGTTCTTC.

J is TRBJ2-7 and V is TRBV12-3 or TRBV12-4, with D possibly TRBD1 on 5 matching bases. The CDR3 has 15 amino acids. Trimming took off 5 bases at V and 3 bases at J, with 17 bases between the two ends. CDR3 region: CASSPPGLGYYEQYF. DNA for the CDR3: TGTGCCAGCAGTCCACCAGGGTTGGGCTACTACGAGCAGTACTTC.

In this sample, this clonotype turned up a few times. The chain is built from TRBV12-3 or TRBV12-4 and TRBJ2-7; 10 nucleotides match TRBD1. The trim removed 8 bases at V and 5 bases at J, leaving 9 bases unmatched. The CDR3 totals 14 residues. The CDR3 here is CASQEGQGWNEQYF. The DNA of the CDR3 is TGTGCCAGCCAAGAGGGACAGGGGTGGAACGAGCAGTACTTC.

The chain links TRBV10-3 to TRBJ1-1; 7 nucleotides align to TRBD1. This CDR3 contains 14 residues. The germline V gene encodes CDR1 ENHRY and CDR2 SYGVKD. The J segment lost 7 bases and the V segment lost 4 bases, leaving 9 bases of the junction unmatched. The CDR3 DNA reads TGTGCCATCAGTGCAGGACGGGACAGAGATGAAGCTTTCTTT. This codes for CAISAGRDRDEAFF.

The chain is built from TRBV7-3 and TRBJ2-5; 12 bases map to TRBD2. From germline, CDR1 is SGHTA and CDR2 FQGTGA. J gave up 5 bases and V 4 bases, and 8 bases lay outside the gene matches. The CDR3 runs 16 residues. The CDR3 region is CASSSGLAGFGETQYF. The CDR3 bases are TGTGCCAGCAGCTCTGGACTAGCGGGGTTCGGGGAGACCCAGTACTTC.